The 5 T cell receptor beta chains in this list originate from one sample, sequenced in a study of neurological immune-mediated disorders. TCRdb re-derived calls from the 5' RACE reads in MiXCR, one entry per CDR3 protein. The table includes fewer than 85,000 distinct CDR3 sequences, 4.8% detected once. Source material: PBMCs. All receptors come from a woman in her 70s with multiple sclerosis.

This clonotype showed up many times. V gene TRBV3-1 combines with J gene TRBJ2-1, with TRBD2 identical over 13 bases. The CDR3 loop spans 16 amino acids. J lost 4 bases, V lost 1 base, and 1 base had no gene match. Germline V gene sequence: CDR1 LGHDT, CDR2 YNNKEL (reference sequence). The CDR3 nucleotides are TGTGCCAGCAGCCAAGGGGGACTAGCGGGATACAATGAGCAGTTCTTC. Protein: CASSQGGLAGYNEQFF.

This clonotype was counted many times. The chain joins TRBV5-4 to TRBJ1-4; the D is unclear. V shed 0 bases and J shed 14 bases, with 11 bases lying between them. Germline lookup yields CDR1 SGHNT and CDR2 YYREEE (reference sequence). The CDR3 has 12 amino acids. In nucleotides, the CDR3 is TGTGCCAGCAGCTTGGATGGTAGTAGGCTGTTTTTT. Encoded protein: CASSLDGSRLFF.

This clonotype was observed at least ten times. CDR3 in DNA: TGTGCCACCCGACGGGCGAACACTGAAGCTTTCTTT. It codes for CATRRANTEAFF. The gene calls are TRBV5-6 and TRBJ1-1; D is ambiguous. V dropped 9 bases and J dropped 1 base, with 10 bases sitting between them. Germline values: CDR1 SGHDT, CDR2 YYEEEE. This CDR3 is built from 12 residues.

This clonotype showed up many times. The CDR3 nucleotides read TGTGCCAGCAGTTATGGAGTCGGAGAGCAGTACTTC. This translates into CASSYGVGEQYF. V is TRBV6-5 and J is TRBJ2-7; no clear D gene. The V and J ends lost 3 bases and 7 bases respectively, with 10 bases between them. Germline V gene lookup returns CDR1 MNHEY and CDR2 SVGAGI. This CDR3 region has 12 residues.

The chain carries TRBV7-2 and TRBJ2-1; 9 nucleotides line up with TRBD1. The germline V gene encodes CDR1 SGHTA and CDR2 FQGNSA. The length of the CDR3 is 16 residues. V trimming: 3 bases; J trimming: 7 bases; junction bases outside the gene matches: 10. The CDR3 protein is CASSLGGTGRNNEQFF. CDR3 nucleotide sequence: TGTGCCAGCAGCTTGGGGGGGACAGGGAGGAATAATGAGCAGTTCTTC.